The 27 T cell receptor beta chains below were found in one sample sequenced in a study of shared clonotypes between healthy human individuals. Here immunoSEQ multiplex PCR was the method, and the copy in TCRdb shows in-frame clones only, minus some. The table lists 600,000 to 750,000 clones, approximately 72% of them singletons. The sample consisted of memory CD4+ T cells sorted from blood. Subset in this sample: CD45RA-negative fraction. The receptor source for this set is a woman in her 30s in good health.

The chain uses TRBV14 and TRBJ2-1, with a weak D call TRBD2 (5 bases). Per the germline V gene, CDR1 is SGHDN and CDR2 is FVKESK. The V end was cut by 4 bases, the J end by 1 base, with 14 bases between. The CDR3 runs to 16 residues. CDR3 in amino acids: CASSPQSGISYNEQFF. CDR3 in DNA: TGTGCCAGCAGCCCCCAATCGGGGATTTCCTACAATGAGCAGTTCTTC. The full variable domain, in which reference TRBV14 and TRBJ2-1 provide the parts outside the CDR3, is EAGVTQFPSHSVIEKGQTVTLRCDPISGHDNLYWYRRVMGKEIKFLLHFVKESKQDESGMPNNRFLAERTGGTYSTLKVQPAELEDSGVYFCASSPQSGISYNEQFFGPGTRLTVL.

V is TRBV19 and J is TRBJ1-1; maybe TRBD1 (6 bases). Germline V gene lookup returns CDR1 LNHDA and CDR2 SQIVND (reference sequence). The CDR3 totals 16 residues. V shed 3 bases and J shed 1 base, with 15 bases lying between them. The CDR3 sequence is CASSISLTGTNTEAFF. The DNA of the CDR3 is TGTGCCAGTAGTATCTCCCTGACAGGAACGAACACTGAAGCTTTCTTT.

The gene calls are TRBV5-1 and TRBJ1-2, with D tentatively TRBD1 (6 bases). The CDR3 is made up of 14 amino acids. Trimming pared 3 bases from V and 4 bases from J, leaving 13 bases between. Germline assignment: CDR1 SGHRS and CDR2 YFSETQ. This CDR3 is CASSSTTGSYGYTF. CDR3 DNA: TGCGCCAGCAGCTCTACGACAGGAAGCTATGGCTACACCTTC.

The chain joins TRBV5-5 to TRBJ2-5, with unresolved D. Germline V gene sequence: CDR1 SGHKS, CDR2 YYEKEE (reference sequence). The CDR3 covers 13 residues. The germline V and J ends were trimmed by 0 bases and 4 bases, with 7 bases remaining between them. The chain's CDR3 is CASSLGQVETQYF. In nucleotides, the CDR3 is TGTGCCAGCAGCTTGGGCCAGGTAGAGACCCAGTACTTC.

The chain uses TRBV6-6 and TRBJ2-2; maybe TRBD1 (6 bases). The CDR3 extends over 14 amino acids. The germline CDR1 and CDR2 sequences are MNHNY and SVGAGI (reference sequence). Trimming left V 6 bases short and J 3 bases short, with 11 bases between. The CDR3 loop reads CASRDYRDTGELFF. CDR3 DNA sequence: TGTGCCAGCAGAGATTACAGGGACACCGGGGAGCTGTTTTTT.

The J gene is TRBJ2-7, the V gene TRBV30; no firm D call. The CDR3 covers 13 residues. In germline, CDR1 is GTSNPN, CDR2 SVGIG (reference sequence). Between the trimmed V and J ends, which lost 2 bases and 2 bases, there was a span of 10 bases. The CDR3 is CAWSTMGTYEQYF. CDR3 sequence (DNA): TGTGCCTGGAGTACGATGGGGACCTACGAGCAGTACTTC.

This clone is a singleton in its sample. J is TRBJ2-3 and V is TRBV27; no definite D call. Germline values: CDR1 MNHEY, CDR2 SMNVEV (reference sequence). V shed 2 bases and J shed 1 base, with 10 bases lying between them. CDR3 length equals 15 residues. The CDR3 loop is CASSLAPPGTDTQYF. DNA of the CDR3: TGTGCCAGCAGTTTAGCCCCCCCGGGCACAGATACGCAGTATTTT.

This clone was detected only once. The CDR3 is CASRGRTGSNTEAFF. DNA for the CDR3: TGTGCCAGCAGAGGACGGACAGGGTCGAACACTGAAGCTTTCTTT. V is TRBV2 and J is TRBJ1-1; 8 nucleotides align to TRBD1. J lost 1 base, V lost 6 bases, and 7 bases had no gene match. The germline V gene encodes CDR1 SNHLY and CDR2 FYNNEI. CDR3 length: 15 residues. Looking up the rest from reference TRBV2 and TRBJ1-1 gives the full variable domain: EPEVTQTPSHQVTQMGQEVILRCVPISNHLYFYWYRQILGQKVEFLVSFYNNEISEKSEIFDDQFSVERPDGSNFTLKIRSTKLEDSAMYFCASRGRTGSNTEAFFGQGTRLTVV.

The chain is built from TRBV5-1 and TRBJ2-1, with 7 nucleotides matching TRBD2. The V and J ends lost 0 bases and 5 bases, in that order; junction bases with no gene match: 5. Germline assignment: CDR1 SGHRS and CDR2 YFSETQ. CDR3 length: 15 amino acids. The CDR3 coding sequence is TGCGCCAGCAGCTTGGCTGCTAGCGGAAACAATGAGCAGTTCTTC. Its translation: CASSLAASGNNEQFF.

CDR3 region: CASRSGQAGDTQYF. The CDR3 DNA reads TGTGCCAGCAGGTCTGGACAGGCGGGGGATACGCAGTATTTT. The chain couples TRBV6-1 to TRBJ2-3; tentative D call: TRBD1 (7 bases). In germline, CDR1 is MNHNS, CDR2 SASEGT. V lost 6 bases to trimming and J lost 6 bases, with 16 bases between them. The CDR3 sequence is 14 residues long.

The chain combines TRBV27 with TRBJ2-2; D might be TRBD1 or TRBD2, each matching 6 bases. The CDR3 is 18 residues long. V was cut by 6 bases and J by 0 bases, with 20 bases left in between. The germline gives CDR1 MNHEY, CDR2 SMNVEV (reference sequence). CDR3 region: CASRGGTGGPPNTGELFF. The CDR3 DNA sequence: TGTGCCAGCAGGGGGGGCACCGGGGGACCACCGAACACCGGGGAGCTGTTTTTT.

J is TRBJ2-1 and V is TRBV2; 11 nucleotides line up with TRBD2. This CDR3 is 16 amino acids long. The V and J ends lost 6 bases and 10 bases, in that order; junction bases with no gene match: 14. Germline V lookup: CDR1 SNHLY, CDR2 FYNNEI. CDR3 sequence reads: CASRIGLAGGGGEQFF. The CDR3 nucleotides are TGTGCCAGCAGAATAGGACTAGCGGGCGGGGGTGGCGAGCAGTTCTTC.

The chain carries TRBV5-6 and TRBJ2-1, with 11 bases fitting TRBD2. CDR3 length equals 15 residues. Per germline, CDR1 SGHDT and CDR2 YYEEEE. With V trimmed by 4 bases and J by 4 bases, 4 bases remained unmatched. In nucleotides, the CDR3 is TGTGCCAGCAGCAGACTAGCGGGGAATTACAATGAGCAGTTCTTC. This encodes CASSRLAGNYNEQFF.

CDR3 in amino acids: CASSYLGGVQPQHF. CDR3 nucleotides: TGTGCCAGCAGTTATTTGGGGGGCGTCCAGCCCCAGCATTTT. The chain combines TRBV27 with TRBJ1-5; possibly TRBD1 for D (6 bases). Germline V gene data show CDR1 as MNHEY and CDR2 as SMNVEV (reference sequence). Trimming took off 4 bases at V and 7 bases at J, with 14 bases between the two ends. This CDR3 has 14 amino acids.

This clone was counted between two and nine times. CDR3 in DNA: TGTGCCAGCAGCTCCACAGGGCATACCACTGAAGCTTTCTTT. Protein sequence: CASSSTGHTTEAFF. This chain connects TRBV7-8 to TRBJ1-1, with a weak D call TRBD1 (6 bases). Germline V gives CDR1 SGHVS, CDR2 FQNEAQ. V dropped 4 bases and J dropped 4 bases, with 13 bases sitting between them. The CDR3 has 14 amino acids.

V is TRBV5-4 and J is TRBJ1-2, with TRBD1 identical over 7 bases. Germline V gene lookup returns CDR1 SGHNT and CDR2 YYREEE (reference sequence). V shed 4 bases, J shed 8 bases, and the junction held 8 bases outside the gene matches. CDR3 length: 13 amino acids. In DNA form, the CDR3 reads TGTGCCAGCAGCCCCGACAGGGCCGGCGGCTACACCTTC. It translates to CASSPDRAGGYTF.

The rearrangement links TRBV6-6 to TRBJ1-2; 10 bases match TRBD1. Germline lookup yields CDR1 MNHNY and CDR2 SVGAGI (reference sequence). The CDR3 totals 13 residues. V lost 7 bases, J lost 6 bases, and 5 bases stayed unmatched. This chain's CDR3 is CASNRQGADGYTF. The CDR3 DNA reads TGTGCCAGCAACCGACAGGGGGCGGATGGCTACACCTTC.

This chain connects TRBV27 to TRBJ1-5; a weak D match, TRBD1 (5 bases). The CDR3 loop spans 14 amino acids. Germline-derived CDR1 and CDR2 are MNHEY and SMNVEV (reference sequence). With 6 bases removed from V and 11 bases from J, the gap between germline ends came to 20 bases. The CDR3 coding sequence is TGTGCCAGCAGATCCCCCGGGACCCTATCAGCCCAGCATTTT. Its protein product is CASRSPGTLSAQHF.

V and J are TRBV19 and TRBJ1-2; no reliable D call. Germline V gives CDR1 LNHDA, CDR2 SQIVND (reference sequence). V lost 3 bases and J 5 bases, leaving 7 bases between the germline ends. This CDR3 has 12 amino acids. The CDR3 bases are TGTGCCAGTAGTATCTCAGTTTATGGCTACACCTTC. It specifies CASSISVYGYTF.

The chain couples TRBV5-1 to TRBJ2-1, with 10 bases lining up with TRBD2. The V segment lost 4 bases and the J segment 4 bases; nucleotides outside the gene matches: 5. This CDR3 is built from 15 residues. CDR1 and CDR2 (germline): SGHRS, YFSETQ. For the CDR3, the DNA is TGCGCCAGCAGCACTGGGACTAGCGTTTACAATGAGCAGTTCTTC. The encoded protein is CASSTGTSVYNEQFF.

The chain uses TRBV5-1 and TRBJ2-2; D unclear. CDR3 length equals 15 residues. The germline CDR1 and CDR2 sequences are SGHRS and YFSETQ. The ends were cut back, 5 bases at V and 4 bases at J, with 15 bases in the middle. CDR3 sequence: CASSSQASGTGELFF. The CDR3 coding sequence is TGCGCCAGCAGTTCCCAGGCGTCGGGCACCGGGGAGCTGTTTTTT.

This chain connects TRBV10-1 to TRBJ1-5; D possibly corresponds to TRBD1 (6 bases). The CDR3 contains 13 residues. Trimming removed 7 bases at V and 7 bases at J, with 14 bases between. Germline V gene lookup returns CDR1 WNHNN and CDR2 SYGVQD (reference sequence). CDR3 sequence reads: CASTIGQLQPQHF. CDR3 coding DNA: TGCGCCAGCACCATAGGACAGTTACAGCCCCAGCATTTT.

The chain recombines TRBV6-1 with TRBJ1-5; a weak D match, TRBD1 (6 bases). Between the trimmed V and J ends, which lost 5 bases and 10 bases, there was a span of 18 bases. There are 14 residues in the CDR3. Germline CDR1 MNHNS, CDR2 SASEGT. CDR3: CASSFSTGSQPQHF. The CDR3 region has the DNA TGTGCCAGCAGTTTTAGTACAGGGAGTCAACCCCAGCATTTT.

The genes are TRBV5-1 and TRBJ1-1; D is possibly TRBD1 (5 bases). V lost 1 base and J 4 bases, leaving 11 bases between the germline ends. This CDR3 spans 14 amino acids. In germline, CDR1 is SGHRS, CDR2 YFSETQ. The CDR3 loop reads CASSLWSQGTEAFF. CDR3 bases: TGCGCCAGCAGCTTGTGGTCGCAGGGCACTGAAGCTTTCTTT.

This rearrangement joins TRBV10-3 to TRBJ1-1; D might be TRBD1 (6 bases). The V gene's germline CDR1 is ENHRY and CDR2 SYGVKD. The CDR3 covers 13 residues. The ends were cut back, 4 bases at V and 4 bases at J, with 10 bases in the middle. The chain's CDR3 is CAISGVTGTEAFF. The CDR3 region has the DNA TGTGCCATCAGTGGGGTGACAGGCACTGAAGCTTTCTTT.

This clone was found a few times. This sequence joins TRBV28 and TRBJ1-4; perhaps TRBD1 as D (6 bases). The V end was cut by 4 bases, the J end by 5 bases, with 11 bases between. Germline CDR1 and CDR2: MDHEN and SYDVKM. The CDR3 length is 14 residues. CDR3: CASSSGQKNEKLFF. The CDR3 DNA reads TGTGCCAGCAGTTCCGGACAGAAGAATGAAAAACTGTTTTTT.

This clone occurred a few times. This CDR3 is also generated by other DNA sequences in the sample. This chain joins TRBV5-1 and TRBJ1-5; D ambiguous. The germline V gene encodes CDR1 SGHRS and CDR2 YFSETQ. The CDR3 spans 13 residues. Trimming removed 0 bases from V and 7 bases from J, with 8 bases in between. CDR3 sequence reads: CASSLEGGQPQHF. CDR3 bases: TGCGCCAGCAGCTTGGAGGGTGGACAGCCCCAGCATTTT.